This T cell receptor (beta chain) was identified in a study of identical twins (dated by TCRdb to about 2016). In the study overall: TCR alpha and beta repertoires from monozygotic twins, unrelated adults of various ages and cord blood were deep-sequenced to test whether fetal clonotypes persist. Replicate twin experiments were performed at different times using different library preparation protocols to rule out contamination.

The study at large found these results: Recombination models systematically underestimated out-of-frame TCR alpha sharing in monozygotic twins but agreed with sharing between unrelated individuals. Invariant T cells such as MAIT and iNKT could partly confound zero-insertion analyses, though diverse VJ usage argued against this for most clonotypes. Fewer insertions were carried by abundant cord blood beta clonotypes, a similar but weaker trend appeared in young adult naive repertoires, and no such trend appeared in memory repertoires. Compared with coincidental sharing between unrelated individuals, an excess of low generation-probability sequences was observed among out-of-frame TCR alpha sequences shared between twins. Excess twin sharing in beta out-of-frame sequences was weaker because fewer shared sequences lowered the signal-to-noise ratio. Because the same donors could not be followed over many years, the conclusions depended on cross-sectional statistical analysis.

Every donor in the study was a healthy Caucasian. Three unrelated non-twin adults were additionally sequenced: a male aged 18 to 29, a male aged 50 to 60 and a female aged 50 to 60. Using Miltenyi CD45RO+ enrichment and human naive T-cell isolation kits, memory (CD45RO+) and naive T cells were isolated from PBMC. Between the V and J ends, shortened by 0 bases and 0 bases respectively, the junction contains 9 bases. The CDR1 and CDR2 encoded by the germline V gene are SGHVS and FQNEAQ. The CDR3, cysteine through phenylalanine, is 16 amino acids long. Just the 48-base CDR3 DNA is kept, in frame starting at base 1. Libraries came from 5' RACE. Sequencing was performed on an Illumina HiSeq 2000. A universal primer binding site was added through template switching, and the final cDNA carried a unique molecular identifier so that TCR cDNA molecules could be counted accurately. Specific primers in the conserved constant-segment region were used to synthesize first-strand cDNA for TCR alpha and beta chains. Each cDNA library was double barcoded, with a SMART-Mk sample barcode plus Illumina barcodes, to control for contamination. TruSeq adapter sequences and Illumina sample barcodes were added in two successive PCR steps. The TCR alpha and beta cDNA libraries were sequenced on the Illumina HiSeq platform using custom primers. The authors' analysis ran thus. MiGEC processed the raw reads to extract unique molecular identifiers, while MiXCR was used to determine the CDR3 positions. For each individual, recombination models were inferred using an EM algorithm with the repgenHMM and IGoR tools. The analysis of shared clonotypes was done with the tcR package in R, with sharing normalized by the product of cloneset sizes. To study raw recombination without the effects of thymic and clonal selection, out-of-frame nonproductive sequences were analyzed. TCRdb's own reprocessing of the public reads used fastp at Q25 and MiXCR and kept productive beta chains. Each CDR3 protein gets just one entry, which takes the most common genes and DNA from the rows behind it. TCRdb assigned the V and J calls; the authors' analysis was not used. The sample records hundreds of thousands of distinct CDR3 sequences, over 5% of which are singletons. The biggest ten clones account for roughly 1.8% of the sample.

Remarks on this clonotype: The antigen this receptor binds is unknown. Base qualities were left out, and no much larger clone turns up one base away.

The chain employs TRBV7-8 and TRBJ1-3; the D gene is unclear. This TCR derives from a man aged 18 to 29 in good health. The sample was naive T cells sorted from blood. Read against the paper, the sample's cell subset or site label means: cells isolated with a human naive T-cell isolation kit. The CDR3 region reads CASSLAVSSSGNTIYF. The DNA reads TGTGCCAGCAGCTTAGCGGTCAGCAGCTCTGGAAACACCATATATTTT.